The T cell receptor (beta chain) under discussion was sequenced for a study of OX40 agonist ivuxolimab in advanced cancers. Study-wide points: Antigen specificity remained undetermined for the expanded peripheral T cells.

For this clone: Its antigen is as yet unknown.

Autoimmune disease history or systemic immunosuppression excluded patients. Method: immunoSEQ multiplex PCR; TCRdb's copy keeps in-frame clones and lacks some. The data show more than 15,000 clones, with just under 75% seen just once and about 26% held by the top ten. Germline CDR1 reads MNHEY; CDR2 reads SMNVEV (reference sequence). The CDR3 loop spans 14 amino acids. The ends were cut back, 2 bases at V and 4 bases at J, with 11 bases in the middle. The receptor was derived from an adult with an advanced solid tumor such as melanoma, head and neck, liver or kidney cancer. The source was CD4+ or CD8+ T cells sorted from blood, collected in a trial of the OX40 agonist ivuxolimab. V usage is TRBV27 and J usage is TRBJ1-2; D is perhaps TRBD1 (5 bases). The CDR3 reads CASSLQGASYGYTF. The CDR3 DNA reads TGTGCCAGCAGTTTACAGGGCGCAAGCTATGGCTACACCTTC.